Following are 30 T cell receptor beta chains from one sample sequenced in a study of blood T cell repertoires in COVID-19. TCRdb's table, derived via immunoSEQ multiplex PCR, lists solely in-frame clones and lacks some. The sample contains 290,000 or so clones, roughly 90% of which appear only once. What was sequenced was PBMCs or T cells enriched from blood (not recorded which). All receptors derive from a young woman with acute COVID-19.

The chain uses TRBV19 and TRBJ2-1, with 8 bases identical to TRBD2. V shed 5 bases and J 9 bases; nucleotides not matched to a gene: 3. Germline V gene lookup returns CDR1 LNHDA and CDR2 SQIVND (reference sequence). The CDR3 totals 12 residues. CDR3 nucleotides: TGTGCCAGTAGTCCGGGAGGGACTGAGCAGTTCTTC. Its translation: CASSPGGTEQFF.

The genes are TRBV13 and TRBJ1-2; 11 nucleotides line up with TRBD1. CDR1 and CDR2 from the germline V gene are PRHDT and FYEKMQ (reference sequence). The CDR3 length is 17 residues. The trim removed 1 base at V and 5 bases at J, leaving 9 bases unmatched. This CDR3 is CASSLAGQGALKYGYTF. The DNA of the CDR3 is TGTGCCAGCAGCTTAGCAGGACAGGGGGCATTGAAGTATGGCTACACCTTC.

This clone is a singleton in its sample. The chain recombines TRBV5-1 with TRBJ1-1; D is undetermined. In germline, CDR1 is SGHRS, CDR2 YFSETQ. The CDR3 runs 14 residues. Trimming removed 2 bases from V and 0 bases from J, with 8 bases in between. The CDR3 sequence is CASSLQLLNTEAFF. The DNA for the CDR3 is TGCGCCAGCAGCTTACAGCTCCTGAACACTGAAGCTTTCTTT.

The genes are TRBV2 and TRBJ1-1; D may be TRBD1 (5 bases). CDR3 length equals 13 residues. V lost 8 bases and J 3 bases, leaving 13 bases between the germline ends. Germline V CDR1 and CDR2: SNHLY, FYNNEI. CDR3 amino acids: CASGGDGHTEAFF. Written as DNA, the CDR3 is TGTGCCAGCGGAGGGGACGGTCACACTGAAGCTTTCTTT.

This clone has just one count. This chain connects TRBV29-1 to TRBJ1-2; 9 positions match TRBD1. V lost 4 bases and J lost 6; bases outside the gene matches: 0. Germline V gene sequence: CDR1 SQVTM, CDR2 ANQGSEA. The length of the CDR3 is 11 residues. The DNA for the CDR3 is TGCAGCGTTGGACAGGGGGATGGCTACACCTTC. Translating it yields CSVGQGDGYTF.

This clone was seen only a few times. The J gene is TRBJ1-2, the V gene TRBV27, with D uncertain. The CDR3 totals 13 residues. V was pared by 0 bases and J by 3 bases, with 5 bases between. Looked up from germline, CDR1 is MNHEY and CDR2 is SMNVEV (reference sequence). This CDR3 reads CASSLSQHYGYTF. The CDR3 DNA reads as TGTGCCAGCAGTTTATCACAGCACTATGGCTACACCTTC.

The chain recombines TRBV2 with TRBJ1-1; the D gene is possibly TRBD1 (5 bases). Germline V gene lookup returns CDR1 SNHLY and CDR2 FYNNEI. The CDR3 length is 15 residues. V gave up 6 bases and J gave up 1 base, with 15 bases separating them. In DNA form, the CDR3 reads TGTGCCAGCAGGTCCGGGACTCTGGGGAACACTGAAGCTTTCTTT. It specifies CASRSGTLGNTEAFF.

The rearrangement links TRBV5-1 to TRBJ2-1; D possibly corresponds to TRBD2 (5 bases). Germline loops: CDR1 SGHRS, CDR2 YFSETQ. V lost 5 bases and J 6 bases, leaving 15 bases between the germline ends. This CDR3 has 14 amino acids. CDR3 loop: CASRPIGGVNEQFF. Written as DNA, the CDR3 is TGCGCCAGCAGACCAATTGGAGGTGTCAATGAGCAGTTCTTC.

This chain uses TRBV12-3 or TRBV12-4 with TRBJ1-1, with TRBD1 matching over 7 bases. The CDR3 spans 11 residues. V trimming: 5 bases; J trimming: 11 bases; junction bases outside the gene matches: 5. The CDR3: CASSVDRRAFF. CDR3 DNA: TGTGCCAGCAGTGTGGACAGGCGGGCTTTCTTT.

This chain connects TRBV4-1 to TRBJ2-2, with D perhaps matching TRBD1 (5 bases). V lost 0 bases, J lost 3 bases, and 14 bases lay in between. The CDR3 has 17 amino acids. Germline CDR1 is MGHRA and CDR2 is YSYEKL. The CDR3 DNA is TGCGCCAGCAGCCAAGAAACGTGGGGCACGGACACCGGGGAGCTGTTTTTT. Its translation is CASSQETWGTDTGELFF.

A note on this clone: The junction departs from germline at one end; a sequencing error may be responsible. The rearrangement links TRBV5-1 to TRBJ1-2; D gene uncertain. This CDR3 has 11 amino acids. Germline V lookup: CDR1 SGHRS, CDR2 YFSETQ. In DNA, the CDR3 is TGCGCCAGCAGCTTAGCCCGGGAGAAAGCCTTC. Translated, it gives CASSLAREKAF.

The chain couples TRBV25-1 to TRBJ2-5; TRBD2 aligns across 10 bases. This CDR3 region has 18 residues. Germline V CDR1 and CDR2: MGHDK, SYGVNS. The V gene end was trimmed by 3 bases and the J gene end by 4 bases; junction bases not matched to a gene: 14. The CDR3, as DNA: TGTGCCAGCAGTGATAGGACGATAGCGGGAGGAATCGGAGAGACCCAGTACTTC. It encodes CASSDRTIAGGIGETQYF. Together with reference TRBV25-1 and TRBJ2-5, the CDR3 gives the full variable domain: EADIYQTPRYLVIGTGKKITLECSQTMGHDKMYWYQQDPGMELHLIHYSYGVNSTEKGDLSSESTVSRIRTEHFPLTLESARPSHTSQYLCASSDRTIAGGIGETQYFGPGTRLLVL.

The chain employs TRBV28 and TRBJ1-5; D uncertain. The CDR3 contains 16 residues. Trimming stripped 5 bases from V and 3 bases from J, with 17 bases between. The germline CDR1 and CDR2 sequences are MDHEN and SYDVKM. The CDR3 nucleotides are TGTGCCAGCAGTAATCTCCGGGGTGGGAACAATCAGCCCCAGCATTTT. Translating it yields CASSNLRGGNNQPQHF.

The chain joins TRBV21-1 to TRBJ1-1; TRBD1 is the table's D call and was not checked against the DNA. TRBV21-1 has pseudogene status. This CDR3 is built from 14 residues. CDR3: CASSCRGQDTEAFF. CDR3 bases: TGTGCCAGCAGCTGCAGGGGGCAGGACACTGAAGCTTTCTTT.

The rearrangement links TRBV12-3 or TRBV12-4 to TRBJ1-4, with D unclear. V shed 5 bases and J shed 7 bases, with 11 bases lying between them. This CDR3 is 13 amino acids long. The CDR3 spells CASSRRATEKLFF. The DNA of the CDR3 is TGTGCCAGCAGTCGGAGAGCGACTGAAAAACTGTTTTTT.

The chain has TRBV7-2 and TRBJ2-7; 7 positions match TRBD2. Germline CDR1 SGHTA, CDR2 FQGNSA. With V trimmed by 5 bases and J by 4 bases, 11 bases remained unmatched. This CDR3 contains 15 residues. The DNA of the CDR3 is TGTGCCAGCAGCCCAGGAGGGTGGGAGGGTTACGAGCAGTACTTC. Its translation is CASSPGGWEGYEQYF. The entire variable domain, with the rest obtained from reference TRBV7-2 and TRBJ2-7, is as follows: GAGVSQSPSNKVTEKGKDVELRCDPISGHTALYWYRQSLGQGLEFLIYFQGNSAPDKSGLPSDRFSAERTGGSVSTLTIQRTQQEDSAVYLCASSPGGWEGYEQYFGPGTRLTVT.

J is TRBJ2-2 and V is TRBV9; 9 bases match TRBD2. V lost 0 bases and J lost 6; bases outside the gene matches: 3. The germline gives CDR1 SGDLS, CDR2 YYNGEE. CDR3 length: 15 residues. Written as DNA, the CDR3 is TGTGCCAGCAGCGTAGTTAGCGGGAGAGCCGGGGAGCTGTTTTTT. It specifies CASSVVSGRAGELFF.

This rearrangement joins TRBV11-3 to TRBJ2-5; D gene unclear. Between the trimmed V and J ends, which lost 1 base and 0 bases, there was a span of 15 bases. The germline gives CDR1 SGHNT, CDR2 YENEEA. The CDR3 spans 17 residues. This CDR3 is CASSLAFRFENQETQYF. The CDR3 nucleotides read TGTGCCAGCAGCTTAGCCTTCAGATTCGAAAACCAAGAGACCCAGTACTTC.

The V and J genes are TRBV7-9 and TRBJ2-3, with 7 bases that match TRBD2. After removal of 5 bases from V and 4 bases from J, the junction contained 15 bases not matched to a gene. Germline lookup yields CDR1 SEHNR and CDR2 FQNEAQ (reference sequence). The CDR3 is 17 residues long. The CDR3 coding sequence is TGTGCCAGCAGCCACCCGTCCGGGACTACCTATTCAGATACGCAGTATTTT. The encoded protein is CASSHPSGTTYSDTQYF.

V usage is TRBV4-1 and J usage is TRBJ2-7; tentatively, D is TRBD1 (6 bases). V dropped 1 base and J dropped 0 bases, with 10 bases sitting between them. The CDR3 consists of 15 residues. CDR1 and CDR2 (germline): MGHRA, YSYEKL. CDR3 loop: CASSQVRTDSYEQYF. The DNA of the CDR3 is TGCGCCAGCAGCCAAGTGAGGACAGACTCCTACGAGCAGTACTTC.

The rearrangement joins TRBV5-1 to TRBJ1-6; 7 bases line up with TRBD1. V shed 4 bases and J 8 bases; nucleotides not matched to a gene: 6. This CDR3 has 14 residues. Germline CDR1 SGHRS, CDR2 YFSETQ. DNA for the CDR3: TGCGCCAGCAGCACTACAGGGGTCGATTCACCCCTCCACTTT. This encodes CASSTTGVDSPLHF.

The rearrangement uses TRBV28 and TRBJ1-2; D remains ambiguous. There are 14 residues in the CDR3. Germline V CDR1 and CDR2: MDHEN, SYDVKM. V was clipped by 8 bases and J by 6 bases, with 19 bases between them. The CDR3 DNA follows: TGTGCCAGCTCATTGCAGGTGTCACTTGATGGCTACACCTTC. This gives the protein CASSLQVSLDGYTF.

V is TRBV5-1 and J is TRBJ2-7, with TRBD2 identical over 13 bases. The CDR3 contains 15 residues. Germline V gene lookup returns CDR1 SGHRS and CDR2 YFSETQ. J was trimmed by 3 bases and V by 4 bases; bases with no gene match: 4. The CDR3 is CASSHGTSGIYEQYF. The CDR3 DNA follows: TGCGCCAGCAGCCATGGGACTAGCGGGATCTACGAGCAGTACTTC.

This clone was seen only once. The rearrangement uses TRBV5-1 and TRBJ2-7, with 7 bases matching TRBD2. CDR1 and CDR2 from the germline V gene are SGHRS and YFSETQ. Trimming removed 0 bases from V and 4 bases from J; junction bases left unmatched: 7. CDR3 length: 15 residues. CDR3 sequence: CASSLVGGRGYEQYF. CDR3 sequence (DNA): TGCGCCAGCAGCTTGGTCGGCGGGAGAGGGTACGAGCAGTACTTC. Full variable domain (outside the CDR3, taken from reference TRBV5-1 and TRBJ2-7): KAGVTQTPRYLIKTRGQQVTLSCSPISGHRSVSWYQQTPGQGLQFLFEYFSETQRNKGNFPGRFSGRQFSNSRSEMNVSTLELGDSALYLCASSLVGGRGYEQYFGPGTRLTVT.

The chain is built from TRBV5-6 and TRBJ2-1; 8 bases line up with TRBD1. This CDR3 has 15 amino acids. Trimming cost V 6 bases and J 2 bases; bases outside gene matches: 7. The germline CDR1 and CDR2 sequences are SGHDT and YYEEEE. The DNA of the CDR3 is TGTGCCAGCACCGGGGGACAGGCGGCCTACAATGAGCAGTTCTTC. Protein sequence: CASTGGQAAYNEQFF.

This chain joins TRBV3-1 (or the pseudogene TRBV3-2) and TRBJ1-5, with 10 bases identical to TRBD1. Germline V gene data show CDR1 as LGHDT and CDR2 as YNNKEL (reference sequence). The junction had 0 bases not matched to a gene; V was cut back by 5 bases and J by 2 bases. This CDR3 is built from 14 residues. CDR3 loop: CASSGTGGNQPQHF. The CDR3, as DNA: TGTGCCAGCAGCGGGACAGGGGGCAATCAGCCCCAGCATTTT.

The chain couples TRBV11-3 to TRBJ1-6; D perhaps matches TRBD1 (5 bases). Germline V CDR1 and CDR2: SGHNT, YENEEA. V lost 3 bases and J lost 9, with 15 bases in between. CDR3 length: 15 residues. The CDR3 DNA is TGTGCCAGCAGCTTTCGCCTTCGGGGGGGTTCACCCCTCCACTTT. Its protein is CASSFRLRGGSPLHF.

The chain has TRBV6-5 and TRBJ2-7, with D perhaps TRBD2 (6 bases). The CDR3 is 16 amino acids. Germline V lookup: CDR1 MNHEY, CDR2 SVGAGI. Trimming shortened V by 4 bases and J by 4 bases, and 20 bases separated the two germline ends. The CDR3 loop reads CASSFQSGGPLYEQYF. In DNA form, the CDR3 reads TGTGCCAGCAGTTTCCAAAGCGGAGGGCCCCTTTACGAGCAGTACTTC.

The rearrangement links TRBV28 to TRBJ2-6; 7 positions agree with TRBD1. V shed 11 bases and J 0 bases; nucleotides not matched to a gene: 10. CDR1 is MDHEN, CDR2 SYDVKM, per germline. CDR3 length: 16 amino acids. In nucleotides, the CDR3 is TGTGCCGCAGGTCCGGGACAGATCTCTGGGGCCAACGTCCTGACTTTC. Protein: CAAGPGQISGANVLTF.

This clone was seen a single time. The chain is built from TRBV7-3 and TRBJ2-1, with TRBD2 as a possible D gene (5 bases). The ends were cut back, 3 bases at V and 5 bases at J, with 8 bases in the middle. CDR3 length: 13 amino acids. Germline V gives CDR1 SGHTA, CDR2 FQGTGA. CDR3 sequence reads: CASSFSSNNEQFF. CDR3 in DNA: TGTGCCAGCAGCTTCTCTAGCAACAATGAGCAGTTCTTC.